The next 25 T cell receptor beta chains were all read from a single sample in a study of cytomegalovirus exposure and HLA in healthy donors. Primers: 60 Vbeta forward and 13 Jbeta reverse. Sequencing used immunoSEQ multiplex PCR; TCRdb keeps in-frame clones, though not all of them. The table has about 180,000 clones, just under 80% seen once. Material: PBMCs. The origin of the receptors is a woman aged 30 to 39 in good health and CMV-seronegative.

This clone was observed a few times. The CDR3 region is CASTTGSYGYTF. DNA of the CDR3: TGTGCCAGCACCACAGGAAGCTATGGCTACACCTTC. The chain links TRBV6-5 to TRBJ1-2; TRBD1 might be the D (5 bases). Looked up from germline, CDR1 is MNHEY and CDR2 is SVGAGI. V lost 7 bases and J 4 bases, leaving 10 bases between the germline ends. This CDR3 is built from 12 residues.

CDR3 sequence reads: CATSRGGTGNTEAFF. Written as DNA, the CDR3 is TGTGCCACCAGCAGAGGGGGGACAGGAAACACTGAAGCTTTCTTT. This chain links TRBV15 with TRBJ1-1; 8 bases line up with TRBD1. CDR1 is LNHNV, CDR2 YYDKDF, per germline (reference sequence). V gave up 1 base and J gave up 2 bases; unmatched junction bases: 3. The CDR3 runs 15 residues.

This clone has more than one count but fewer than ten. The chain is built from TRBV5-6 and TRBJ1-3; D may be TRBD1 (5 bases). The CDR3 covers 16 residues. CDR1 is SGHDT, CDR2 YYEEEE, per germline. V was cut by 4 bases and J by 0 bases, with 14 bases left in between. The CDR3 DNA reads as TGTGCCAGCAGCGGGGAGGGACCGCTCTCTGGAAACACCATATATTTT. It specifies CASSGEGPLSGNTIYF. The variable domain in full, completed from reference TRBV5-6 and TRBJ1-3, reads DAGVTQSPTHLIKTRGQQVTLRCSPKSGHDTVSWYQQALGQGPQFIFQYYEEEERQRGNFPDRFSGHQFPNYSSELNVNALLLGDSALYLCASSGEGPLSGNTIYFGEGSWLTVV.

The rearrangement joins TRBV6-5 to TRBJ1-1; D is perhaps TRBD1 (6 bases). V was trimmed by 4 bases and J by 5 bases, leaving 20 bases between them. This CDR3 is built from 16 residues. Germline V gene lookup returns CDR1 MNHEY and CDR2 SVGAGI. CDR3 DNA: TGTGCCAGCAGTTCCCAAAAAGTGGGGGGGCTAACTGAAGCTTTCTTT. This codes for CASSSQKVGGLTEAFF.

This clone was seen just once. Other DNA sequences in the sample encode the same CDR3. V gene TRBV7-2 combines with J gene TRBJ1-4; 10 bases line up with TRBD1. Unmatched junction bases numbered 4, after V lost 1 base and J lost 8 bases. Per germline, CDR1 SGHTA and CDR2 FQGNSA. The length of the CDR3 is 15 residues. The CDR3, as DNA: TGTGCCAGCAGCTTAGTATGGACAGGGGGGGAAAAACTGTTTTTT. It translates to CASSLVWTGGEKLFF.

This clone has only a few counts. The chain recombines TRBV6-6 with TRBJ2-7; D not resolved. Germline V gene lookup returns CDR1 MNHNY and CDR2 SVGAGI (reference sequence). The CDR3 loop spans 14 amino acids. The V end lost 0 bases, the J end lost 2 bases, and 8 bases lay between the germline ends. The CDR3 spells CASSYSSDTYEQYF. For the CDR3, the DNA is TGTGCCAGCAGTTACTCGTCCGACACCTACGAGCAGTACTTC.

The rearrangement joins TRBV5-1 to TRBJ2-2; possible D gene TRBD2, 6 bases. Trimming shortened V by 0 bases and J by 1 base, and 13 bases separated the two germline ends. The length of the CDR3 is 17 residues. Germline V gene data show CDR1 as SGHRS and CDR2 as YFSETQ. Here the CDR3 reads CASSLVGLHRNTGELFF. In nucleotides, the CDR3 is TGCGCCAGCAGCTTGGTCGGACTACACCGGAACACCGGGGAGCTGTTTTTT.

This clone showed up just once. CDR3 residues: CASSIGQGSGTDTQYF. CDR3 DNA sequence: TGTGCCAGTAGTATCGGACAGGGGTCTGGCACAGATACGCAGTATTTT. The chain recombines TRBV19 with TRBJ2-3; 9 nucleotides match TRBD1. V dropped 3 bases and J dropped 1; count of bases not matched to a gene: 5. CDR1 is LNHDA, CDR2 SQIVND, per germline (reference sequence). The CDR3 spans 16 residues.

The rearrangement joins TRBV4-2 to TRBJ2-6; the match to TRBD2 covers 7 bases. Germline CDR1 and CDR2: LGHNA and YNFKEQ. CDR3 length: 20 amino acids. The V gene end was trimmed by 0 bases and the J gene end by 2 bases; junction bases not matched to a gene: 13. CDR3 nucleotide sequence: TGTGCCAGCAGCCAAGAAGGGGACTATTCTTTGGGTCCTGGGGCCAACGTCCTGACTTTC. Protein product: CASSQEGDYSLGPGANVLTF.

The chain employs TRBV19 and TRBJ1-1, with a possible D match to TRBD1 (6 bases). Germline CDR1 and CDR2: LNHDA and SQIVND (reference sequence). The CDR3 is 14 amino acids. Deletions cut 7 bases from V and 1 base from J, with 13 bases between. The chain's CDR3 is CASTTQGWNTEAFF. In DNA, the CDR3 is TGTGCCAGTACCACTCAGGGGTGGAACACTGAAGCTTTCTTT. The variable domain in full, with the rest retrieved from reference TRBV19 and TRBJ1-1, is DGGITQSPKYLFRKEGQNVTLSCEQNLNHDAMYWYRQDPGQGLRLIYYSQIVNDFQKGDIAEGYSVSREKKESFPLTVTSAQKNPTAFYLCASTTQGWNTEAFFGQGTRLTVV.

The chain couples TRBV30 to TRBJ2-7; D unresolved. In germline, CDR1 is GTSNPN, CDR2 SVGIG (reference sequence). CDR3 size: 12 residues. The V end lost 4 bases, the J end lost 3 bases, and 10 bases lay between the germline ends. The CDR3 loop reads CAWTDRGYEQYF. The CDR3 nucleotides are TGTGCCTGGACCGACCGAGGCTACGAGCAGTACTTC.

CDR3 sequence (DNA): TGTGCCACCAGCAGAGATTTGGCTGCAGAAGCTTTCTTT. Translated, it gives CATSRDLAAEAFF. The rearrangement uses TRBV15 and TRBJ1-1; no clear D gene. V lost 0 bases and J 8 bases, leaving 10 bases between the germline ends. The V gene's germline CDR1 is LNHNV and CDR2 YYDKDF (reference sequence). The CDR3 runs to 13 residues.

The chain has TRBV7-9 and TRBJ1-1, with 10 bases aligning to TRBD1. The CDR3 consists of 15 residues. V was pared by 2 bases and J by 3 bases, with 3 bases of the junction left unmatched. The germline V gene encodes CDR1 SEHNR and CDR2 FQNEAQ (reference sequence). The CDR3 coding sequence is TGTGCCAGCAGCTTAAAGGGGACAGGGGACACTGAAGCTTTCTTT. Encoded protein: CASSLKGTGDTEAFF.

This clone was counted a few times. In DNA, the CDR3 is TGTGCCTGGAAGTCGCTCAGGTCAGGGGAGCTGTTTTTT. The encoded protein is CAWKSLRSGELFF. This sequence joins TRBV30 and TRBJ2-2; no reliable D call. The CDR3 contains 13 residues. V shed 4 bases and J shed 8 bases, with 14 bases lying between them. The germline gives CDR1 GTSNPN, CDR2 SVGIG (reference sequence).

This chain joins TRBV5-1 and TRBJ2-1, with a weak D call TRBD2 (6 bases). V shed 5 bases and J shed 5 bases, with 17 bases lying between them. Looked up from germline, CDR1 is SGHRS and CDR2 is YFSETQ. The CDR3 is made up of 15 amino acids. As DNA, the CDR3 is TGCGCCAGCAGGGCCTTGAGCGGGCCGAACAATGAGCAGTTCTTC. Protein sequence: CASRALSGPNNEQFF.

The chain has TRBV18 and TRBJ2-7; TRBD1 aligns across 10 bases. V lost 3 bases to trimming and J lost 3 bases; unmatched junction nucleotides: 2. Germline CDR1 reads KGHSH; CDR2 reads LQKENI. This CDR3 is 14 amino acids long. CDR3 protein: CASSPGDRGYEQYF. The CDR3 DNA is TGTGCCAGCTCACCTGGGGACAGGGGCTACGAGCAGTACTTC.

The V and J genes are TRBV5-1 and TRBJ1-5, with D possibly matching TRBD1 (6 bases). The germline CDR1 and CDR2 sequences are SGHRS and YFSETQ. Deletions cut 0 bases from V and 1 base from J, with 8 bases between. The CDR3 consists of 15 residues. The CDR3, as DNA: TGCGCCAGCAGCTTGGGGGGGCTGAGCAATCAGCCCCAGCATTTT. Its translation: CASSLGGLSNQPQHF.

V gene TRBV6-5 combines with J gene TRBJ1-1, with 7 bases matching TRBD1. Looked up from germline, CDR1 is MNHEY and CDR2 is SVGAGI. With V trimmed by 5 bases and J by 7 bases, 4 bases remained unmatched. This CDR3 has 12 amino acids. The CDR3 here is CASSTRQGEAFF. In nucleotides, the CDR3 is TGTGCCAGCAGTACCCGACAGGGTGAAGCTTTCTTT.

J is TRBJ2-1 and V is TRBV7-9, with D possibly TRBD2 on 5 matching bases. V was clipped by 5 bases and J by 9 bases, with 17 bases between them. The CDR3 is 14 residues long. Germline V gives CDR1 SEHNR, CDR2 FQNEAQ (reference sequence). CDR3 amino acids: CASSLQLAGGEQFF. The CDR3 DNA follows: TGTGCCAGCAGCCTGCAGTTGGCGGGCGGTGAGCAGTTCTTC.

The CDR3 here is CASSDRNTGELFF. As DNA, the CDR3 is TGCGCCAGCAGTGACAGAAACACCGGGGAGCTGTTTTTT. V and J are TRBV10-1 and TRBJ2-2; no clear D. CDR1 WNHNN and CDR2 SYGVQD come from the germline V gene (reference sequence). V shed 3 bases and J shed 2 bases, with 4 bases lying between them. CDR3 size: 13 residues.

The chain couples TRBV19 to TRBJ2-1; a weak D match, TRBD1 (6 bases). Germline V CDR1 and CDR2: LNHDA, SQIVND (reference sequence). The length of the CDR3 is 12 residues. The ends were cut back, 10 bases at V and 2 bases at J, with 9 bases in the middle. In DNA, the CDR3 is TGTGCCACCGGACAGACCTACAATGAGCAGTTCTTC. It codes for CATGQTYNEQFF.

The chain links TRBV5-6 to TRBJ1-3, with D uncertain. CDR1 SGHDT and CDR2 YYEEEE come from the germline V gene. The CDR3 runs 16 residues. Trimming removed 4 bases at V and 3 bases at J, with 17 bases between. The CDR3 protein is CASSPKTSVVGNTIYF. For the CDR3, the DNA is TGTGCCAGCAGCCCGAAAACCTCGGTGGTTGGAAACACCATATATTTT.

V is TRBV30 and J is TRBJ2-1; 8 bases fit TRBD2. The CDR3 is 14 amino acids. Germline CDR1 is GTSNPN and CDR2 is SVGIG (reference sequence). The V gene end was trimmed by 1 base and the J gene end by 6 bases; junction bases not matched to a gene: 5. CDR3 residues: CAWSAGGRGNEQFF. DNA for the CDR3: TGTGCCTGGAGTGCGGGGGGGAGGGGCAATGAGCAGTTCTTC.

This sequence joins TRBV27 and TRBJ2-7, with 12 positions matching TRBD1. There are 15 residues in the CDR3. The germline V gene encodes CDR1 MNHEY and CDR2 SMNVEV (reference sequence). The V and J ends lost 6 bases and 4 bases, in that order; junction bases with no gene match: 7. This chain's CDR3 is CASRERDRGPYEQYF. The CDR3 nucleotides are TGTGCCAGCAGAGAGAGGGACAGGGGGCCGTACGAGCAGTACTTC.

The V gene is TRBV25-1, the J gene TRBJ1-1; the match to TRBD1 covers 7 bases. Germline V lookup: CDR1 MGHDK, CDR2 SYGVNS. After removal of 5 bases from V and 3 bases from J, the junction contained 9 bases not matched to a gene. This CDR3 region has 15 residues. CDR3 DNA sequence: TGTGCCAGCAGTCCCGGGGACAGACGATACACTGAAGCTTTCTTT. Its protein is CASSPGDRRYTEAFF.